The present TCR beta chain was sequenced within a study of T cell repertoires in cytomegalovirus infection. Across the whole study: Used in the study were CMV epitopes, some recently identified and HLA-C-restricted, others well-studied and HLA-B-restricted. In public TCR beta signatures, there were indications of both CMV infection and matching HLA type.

Findings and limits, study-wide: Summed frequency of shared TCR beta families picked out CMV carriers who also had the relevant HLA.

TCRdb processed the reads anew with MiXCR; each CDR3 protein has one entry. The top ten hold approximately 14% of the sample, which has fewer than 850,000 distinct CDR3 sequences, roughly 28% seen once. This clonotype has a handful of counts. Its cognate antigen is unknown. The V and J ends lost 7 bases and 2 bases respectively, with 14 bases between them. The germline gives CDR1 MGHRA, CDR2 YSYEKL. CDR3 size: 14 residues. The chain carries TRBV4-1 and TRBJ1-1, with a tentative D call TRBD1 (5 bases). The specimen was cultured CD8+ T cells from PBMCs, collected from culture after CMV antigen stimulation. This receptor was obtained from a human donor in good health (CMV status not recorded). Some clones in this sample may be carry-over from other donors' samples. CDR3 sequence: CASTQGGYNTEAFF. The CDR3 coding sequence is TGCGCCAGCACCCAGGGAGGGTATAACACTGAAGCTTTCTTT.